This T cell receptor (beta chain) was identified in a study of cytomegalovirus exposure and HLA in healthy donors. Donors showed nominal health when sampled, although they likely had unrecorded immune exposures. With 60 Vbeta and 13 Jbeta primers, the PCR was carried out. The method was immunoSEQ multiplex PCR; TCRdb's version includes in-frame clones alone and lacks a portion of them. Found here are about 99,000 clones, around three quarters of them singletons; the top ten hold about 3.5%. CDR3 length equals 13 residues. In germline, CDR1 is GTSNPN, CDR2 SVGIG (reference sequence). Trimming removed 5 bases from V and 5 bases from J, with 15 bases in between. General study results and limits: Earlier analysis looked at TCR beta V segments, and most were productive about 87% or about 30% of the time. TRBV6-2, TRBV6-3 and some other V segments were excluded as indistinguishable. In a later analysis, TCR association rates varied by HLA locus: DRB1 most, HLA-C fewest.

Worth noting for this clone: No antigen is known for it.

Sequenced material: PBMCs. The V gene is TRBV30, the J gene TRBJ1-1; D ambiguous. This TCR came from a male donor in good health and CMV-seropositive. The CDR3 DNA sequence: TGTGCCTGGCGAAGGAGGCTGGGGACTGAAGCTTTCTTT. As protein: CAWRRRLGTEAFF.